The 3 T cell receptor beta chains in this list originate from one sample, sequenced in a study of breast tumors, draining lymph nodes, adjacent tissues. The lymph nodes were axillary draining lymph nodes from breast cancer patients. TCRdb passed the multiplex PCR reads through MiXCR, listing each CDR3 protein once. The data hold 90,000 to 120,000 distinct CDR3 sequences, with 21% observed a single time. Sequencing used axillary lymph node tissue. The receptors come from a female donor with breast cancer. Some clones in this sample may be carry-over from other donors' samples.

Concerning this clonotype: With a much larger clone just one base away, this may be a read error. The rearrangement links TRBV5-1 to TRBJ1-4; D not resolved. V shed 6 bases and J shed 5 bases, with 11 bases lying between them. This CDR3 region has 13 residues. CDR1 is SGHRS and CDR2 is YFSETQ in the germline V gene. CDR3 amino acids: CASKQHQNEKLFF. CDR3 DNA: TGCGCCAGCAAGCAGCATCAAAATGAAAAACTGTTTTTT. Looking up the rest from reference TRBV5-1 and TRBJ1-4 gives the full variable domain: KAGVTQTPRYLIKTRGQQVTLSCSPISGHRSVSWYQQTPGQGLQFLFEYFSETQRNKGNFPGRFSGRQFSNSRSEMNVSTLELGDSALYLCASKQHQNEKLFFGSGTQLSVL.

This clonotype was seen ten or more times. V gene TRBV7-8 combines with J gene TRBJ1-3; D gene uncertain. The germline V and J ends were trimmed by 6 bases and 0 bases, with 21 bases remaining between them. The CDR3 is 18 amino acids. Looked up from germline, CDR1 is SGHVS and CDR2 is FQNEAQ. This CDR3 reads CASSLFEQTGVSGNTIYF. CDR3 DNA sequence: TGTGCCAGCAGTCTATTTGAACAGACGGGAGTCTCTGGAAACACCATATATTTT. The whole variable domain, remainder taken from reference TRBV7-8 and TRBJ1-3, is GAGVSQSPRYKVAKRGQDVALRCDPISGHVSLFWYQQALGQGPEFLTYFQNEAQLDKSGLPSDRFFAERPEGSVSTLKIQRTQQEDSAVYLCASSLFEQTGVSGNTIYFGEGSWLTVV.

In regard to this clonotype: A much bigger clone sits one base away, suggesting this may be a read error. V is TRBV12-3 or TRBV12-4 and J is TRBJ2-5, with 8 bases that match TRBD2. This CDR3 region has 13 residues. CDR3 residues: CASAWGTRETQCF. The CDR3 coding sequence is TGTGCCAGCGCATGGGGGACTAGAGAGACCCAGTGCTTC.